The 26 T cell receptor beta chains given below trace back to one sample, sequenced in a study of CD8 T cells in ankylosing spondylitis. TCRdb ran MiXCR on the 5' RACE reads and lists one entry per CDR3 protein. The repertoire holds about 240,000 distinct CDR3 sequences, with 8.6% as singletons. Sequences were obtained from blood, either unsorted or a sorted T cell fraction (not recorded which). The receptors originated from a male donor with ankylosing spondylitis or in good health (not recorded which).

This clonotype was seen only a few times. CDR3 coding DNA: TGTGCCAGCAGTTTATCATTTGGGGCAGCGAATTTGAATTCACCCCTCCACTTT. Amino acid sequence: CASSLSFGAANLNSPLHF. The chain is built from TRBV27 and TRBJ1-6, with a tentative D call TRBD1 (5 bases). The CDR3 length is 18 residues. CDR1 and CDR2 (germline): MNHEY, SMNVEV (reference sequence). V lost 0 bases and J 7 bases, leaving 19 bases between the germline ends.

This clonotype has ten or more counts. The chain links TRBV4-2 to TRBJ2-6; 9 bases are shared with TRBD1. Trimming at V came to 4 bases and at J to 2 bases, leaving 3 bases not matched to a gene. The germline gives CDR1 LGHNA, CDR2 YNFKEQ. The CDR3 is 16 residues long. CDR3 residues: CASSLQGAAGANVLTF. CDR3 nucleotides: TGTGCCAGCAGCCTACAGGGGGCTGCTGGGGCCAACGTCCTGACTTTC.

This clonotype was observed at least ten times. The gene calls are TRBV20-1 and TRBJ2-3, with 8 nucleotides matching TRBD2. With V trimmed by 6 bases and J by 0 bases, 5 bases remained unmatched. The CDR3 loop spans 14 amino acids. Germline values: CDR1 DFQATT, CDR2 SNEGSKA (reference sequence). In DNA, the CDR3 is TGCAGTGCGGGTAGCGGGATTAGCACAGATACGCAGTATTTT. Protein sequence: CSAGSGISTDTQYF.

The sample holds many counts of this clonotype. This rearrangement joins TRBV12-3 or TRBV12-4 to TRBJ2-2; TRBD1 matches at 12 bases. The length of the CDR3 is 18 residues. V lost 4 bases, J lost 4 bases, and 10 bases stayed unmatched. The CDR3 nucleotides read TGTGCCAGCAGTTCATTCCGGGACAGGGGGCGGGCCACCGGGGAGCTGTTTTTT. This codes for CASSSFRDRGRATGELFF.

There are a few counts of this clonotype. The rearrangement links TRBV7-2 to TRBJ2-3; 10 bases align to TRBD2. The CDR3 is 15 residues long. Germline assignment: CDR1 SGHTA and CDR2 FQGNSA. V gave up 4 bases and J gave up 7 bases; unmatched junction bases: 8. CDR3 in amino acids: CASSYSGRGINTQYF. The CDR3, as DNA: TGTGCCAGCAGCTACAGCGGGAGGGGTATTAATACGCAGTATTTT.

The gene calls are TRBV7-2 and TRBJ2-1, with TRBD1 identical over 7 bases. The CDR3 consists of 12 residues. CDR1 and CDR2 from the germline V gene are SGHTA and FQGNSA. V shed 4 bases, J shed 9 bases, and the junction held 3 bases outside the gene matches. For the CDR3, the DNA is TGTGCCAGCAGCTCCGACAGGGTTGAGCAGTTCTTC. Its protein is CASSSDRVEQFF.

J is TRBJ1-6 and V is TRBV5-5; D perhaps matches TRBD1 (6 bases). Germline V gives CDR1 SGHKS, CDR2 YYEKEE (reference sequence). The germline V and J ends were trimmed by 4 bases and 8 bases, with 16 bases remaining between them. The CDR3 totals 15 residues. The CDR3 region is CASSPNSGGHSPLHF. For the CDR3, the DNA is TGTGCCAGCAGCCCTAATTCCGGGGGCCATTCACCCCTCCACTTT.

This clonotype was observed at least ten times. The chain recombines TRBV11-3 with TRBJ2-1, with D possibly matching TRBD2 (5 bases). The germline gives CDR1 SGHNT, CDR2 YENEEA. The CDR3 covers 14 residues. V lost 3 bases, J lost 8 bases, and 14 bases lay in between. CDR3 amino acids: CASSFAIRRHEQFF. The CDR3 DNA reads as TGTGCCAGCAGCTTCGCAATCCGGAGGCATGAGCAGTTCTTC.

This clonotype has a count of ten or more. The chain links TRBV29-1 to TRBJ2-3; possibly TRBD1 for D (6 bases). Germline V gives CDR1 SQVTM, CDR2 ANQGSEA. V lost 6 bases to trimming and J lost 4 bases, with 11 bases between them. The CDR3 is made up of 12 amino acids. CDR3 protein: CSVPTGSDTQYF. In nucleotides, the CDR3 is TGCAGCGTCCCCACAGGGTCAGATACGCAGTATTTT.

This clonotype was recorded at least ten times. The rearrangement links TRBV3-1 to TRBJ2-7; no reliable D call. This CDR3 contains 19 residues. CDR1 and CDR2 (germline): LGHDT, YNNKEL (reference sequence). V lost 1 base, J lost 3 bases, and 25 bases lay in between. This chain's CDR3 is CASSQVRVNLRKNFYEQYF. The CDR3 DNA reads TGTGCCAGCAGCCAAGTTCGCGTCAACTTGCGAAAGAACTTCTACGAGCAGTACTTC.

The chain recombines TRBV5-1 with TRBJ2-2, with 7 bases identical to TRBD1. The V and J ends lost 3 bases and 10 bases, in that order; junction bases with no gene match: 15. Looked up from germline, CDR1 is SGHRS and CDR2 is YFSETQ. The CDR3 totals 16 residues. The CDR3 spells CASSSPGQFVGPELFF. The CDR3 DNA is TGCGCCAGCAGCTCCCCGGGACAGTTTGTCGGGCCGGAGCTGTTTTTT.

This clonotype was seen repeatedly, ten times or more. The chain joins TRBV29-1 to TRBJ2-3, with TRBD2 matching 12 bases. The germline gives CDR1 SQVTM, CDR2 ANQGSEA. The trim removed 6 bases at V and 6 bases at J, leaving 10 bases unmatched. The CDR3 consists of 15 residues. Here the CDR3 reads CSVPPSGRAFDTQYF. DNA for the CDR3: TGCAGCGTCCCCCCTAGCGGGAGGGCCTTCGATACGCAGTATTTT.

The rearrangement links TRBV30 to TRBJ2-1; 8 bases line up with TRBD1. Germline CDR1 GTSNPN, CDR2 SVGIG (reference sequence). The CDR3 consists of 15 residues. J was trimmed by 3 bases and V by 4 bases; bases with no gene match: 8. This chain's CDR3 is CAWTGGPYFYNEQFF. The CDR3 DNA follows: TGTGCCTGGACAGGGGGCCCTTATTTCTACAATGAGCAGTTCTTC.

This clonotype was seen more than once but under ten times. The genes are TRBV3-1 and TRBJ2-3; 9 positions agree with TRBD2. CDR1 LGHDT and CDR2 YNNKEL come from the germline V gene (reference sequence). The CDR3 has 15 amino acids. With 6 bases clipped from V and 6 bases from J, the junction kept 10 bases outside the gene matches. The CDR3: CASRPSSGKGDTQYF. DNA of the CDR3: TGTGCCAGCAGACCTTCTAGCGGGAAGGGGGATACGCAGTATTTT.

This clonotype has ten or more counts. V is TRBV4-1 and J is TRBJ1-5, with D hard to call. The V and J ends lost 1 base and 3 bases respectively, with 13 bases between them. Germline-derived CDR1 and CDR2 are MGHRA and YSYEKL. The CDR3 is made up of 16 amino acids. In nucleotides, the CDR3 is TGCGCCAGCAGCCAAGTCGGCAGAAGAAACAATCAGCCCCAGCATTTT. Its translation: CASSQVGRRNNQPQHF.

This clonotype appeared many times. The genes are TRBV7-2 and TRBJ2-1; D gene ambiguous. V was pared by 4 bases and J by 4 bases, with 11 bases between. Germline-derived CDR1 and CDR2 are SGHTA and FQGNSA. There are 14 residues in the CDR3. This CDR3 reads CASSYPMGYNEQFF. In nucleotides, the CDR3 is TGTGCCAGCAGCTACCCTATGGGGTACAATGAGCAGTTCTTC.

This clonotype has ten or more counts. The chain joins TRBV29-1 to TRBJ1-1, with D uncertain. The CDR3 has 13 residues. CDR1 and CDR2 (germline): SQVTM, ANQGSEA. V lost 0 bases and J lost 1, with 6 bases in between. The CDR3 nucleotides read TGCAGCGTTGAAGATCGGCGGAACACTGAAGCTTTCTTT. Translated, it gives CSVEDRRNTEAFF.

This clonotype came up many times. The chain's CDR3 is CASSHPNQPQHF. The CDR3 DNA follows: TGTGCCAGCAGTCACCCGAACCAGCCCCAGCATTTT. The chain recombines TRBV27 with TRBJ1-5; no clear D. The V gene's germline CDR1 is MNHEY and CDR2 SMNVEV (reference sequence). The length of the CDR3 is 12 residues. V lost 5 bases to trimming and J lost 7 bases, with 9 bases between them.

This chain's CDR3 is CSVFDRGRTHEQYF. CDR3 DNA: TGCAGCGTTTTTGACAGGGGGCGTACCCACGAGCAGTACTTC. The chain links TRBV29-1 to TRBJ2-7; the match to TRBD1 covers 10 bases. The CDR3 sequence is 14 residues long. CDR1 and CDR2 (germline): SQVTM, ANQGSEA. The J segment lost 5 bases and the V segment lost 5 bases, leaving 9 bases of the junction unmatched.

This clonotype was seen repeatedly, ten times or more. This chain joins TRBV12-3 or TRBV12-4 and TRBJ2-7; 10 bases align to TRBD1. The CDR3 is 15 residues long. Trimming cost V 5 bases and J 6 bases; bases outside gene matches: 10. The CDR3 is CASSPHLGTGAEQYF. Written as DNA, the CDR3 is TGTGCCAGCAGTCCCCACCTTGGGACAGGGGCCGAGCAGTACTTC.

This clonotype has a handful of counts. V usage is TRBV24-1 and J usage is TRBJ2-5, with D perhaps matching TRBD2 (5 bases). This CDR3 comprises 15 residues. V gave up 3 bases and J gave up 4 bases, with 14 bases separating them. Germline V CDR1 and CDR2: KGHDR, SFDVKD. The CDR3 coding sequence is TGTGCCACCAGTGATGCGGGCGGCCGAGGAGAGACCCAGTACTTC. This translates into CATSDAGGRGETQYF.

This clonotype was seen many times. The chain couples TRBV5-1 to TRBJ1-2; 9 bases are a match to TRBD1. The CDR3 runs 13 residues. From germline, CDR1 is SGHRS and CDR2 YFSETQ. Trimming took 4 bases from V and 6 from J; bases not matched to a gene: 4. The CDR3 DNA reads as TGCGCCAGCAGCCTGAGACAGGGGGATGGCTACACCTTC. It yields the protein CASSLRQGDGYTF.

This clonotype was detected many times. The chain is built from TRBV4-3 and TRBJ1-2; unclear D gene. In germline, CDR1 is LGHNA, CDR2 YSLEER. V was pared by 4 bases and J by 0 bases, with 12 bases between. The CDR3 covers 15 residues. The CDR3 bases are TGCGCCAGCAGCCCCCGGGAAACCTCTAACTATGGCTACACCTTC. This translates into CASSPRETSNYGYTF.

V is TRBV5-1 and J is TRBJ2-7, with 11 bases identical to TRBD1. The germline V gene has CDR1 SGHRS and CDR2 YFSETQ. V was pared by 1 base and J by 4 bases, with 7 bases of the junction left unmatched. The length of the CDR3 is 16 residues. CDR3: CASSLKRGQGVYEQYF. Here the CDR3 DNA reads TGCGCCAGCAGCTTGAAGAGGGGACAGGGGGTATACGAGCAGTACTTC.

This rearrangement joins TRBV7-9 to TRBJ1-5; 8 bases are a match to TRBD1. Per the germline V gene, CDR1 is SEHNR and CDR2 is FQNEAQ (reference sequence). The CDR3 contains 16 residues. The V gene end was trimmed by 4 bases and the J gene end by 2 bases; junction bases not matched to a gene: 7. CDR3 loop: CASSSDRGSGNQPQHF. The CDR3 bases are TGTGCCAGCAGCTCAGACAGGGGAAGCGGCAATCAGCCCCAGCATTTT.

The table lists this clonotype with many counts. The V and J genes are TRBV20-1 and TRBJ2-5, with D unclear. Germline V gene data show CDR1 as DFQATT and CDR2 as SNEGSKA (reference sequence). The CDR3 runs to 13 residues. Trimming removed 5 bases at V and 5 bases at J, with 15 bases between. DNA of the CDR3: TGCAGTGCTCTGATAGGGAAACGGGAGACCCAGTACTTC. This translates into CSALIGKRETQYF.